Below, 4 T cell receptor beta chains from the same sample are listed, as sequenced in a study of cytomegalovirus exposure and HLA in healthy donors. Libraries were prepared by immunoSEQ multiplex PCR; TCRdb keeps only in-frame clonotypes and omits some of them. The data show 110,000 or so clones, around 83% seen once. Sequenced input: PBMCs. The receptors come from a woman younger than 35 in good health and CMV-seropositive.

V gene TRBV7-3 combines with J gene TRBJ2-2, with 9 nucleotides matching TRBD1. The CDR3 contains 15 residues. Germline V gene data show CDR1 as SGHTA and CDR2 as FQGTGA. Unmatched junction bases numbered 8, after V lost 5 bases and J lost 7 bases. The CDR3 DNA sequence: TGTGCCAGCAGCGCCGACAGGGGGGTTCACGGGGAGCTGTTTTTT. Amino acid sequence: CASSADRGVHGELFF.

The V and J genes are TRBV4-1 and TRBJ1-4; D might be TRBD1 (5 bases). The CDR3 is made up of 16 amino acids. CDR1 and CDR2 from the germline V gene are MGHRA and YSYEKL. The V and J ends lost 4 bases and 7 bases respectively, with 19 bases between them. This CDR3 is CASSPSPGGGSEKLFF. The CDR3, as DNA: TGCGCCAGCAGCCCCTCCCCGGGGGGAGGGAGTGAAAAACTGTTTTTT.

The chain is built from TRBV5-1 and TRBJ2-5, with D hard to call. Per germline, CDR1 SGHRS and CDR2 YFSETQ. Trimming stripped 4 bases from V and 5 bases from J, with 6 bases between. The CDR3 runs 11 residues. The CDR3 sequence is CASSLEETQYF. Written as DNA, the CDR3 is TGCGCCAGCAGCCTTGAGGAGACCCAGTACTTC.

V usage is TRBV6-6 and J usage is TRBJ2-2, with D perhaps TRBD1 (5 bases). V was shortened by 4 bases and J by 6 bases, with 9 bases between the two germline ends. The CDR3 consists of 13 residues. CDR1 and CDR2 from the germline V gene are MNHNY and SVGAGI (reference sequence). The CDR3 coding sequence is TGTGCCAGCAGTTTACCAGGGTCCGGGGAGCTGTTTTTT. Its protein product is CASSLPGSGELFF.